Below, 14 T cell receptor beta chains from the same sample are listed, as sequenced in a study of cytomegalovirus exposure and HLA in healthy donors (dated by TCRdb to the late 2010s). The library was produced with the immunoSEQ multiplex PCR assay. For the multiplex PCR, a mixture combining 60 forward primers for TCR Vbeta segments and 13 reverse primers for TCR Jbeta segments was used. The table comes from immuneACCESS by way of TCRdb, which keeps in-frame sequences with V and J called. Part of the clones is missing from these tables; in studies checked, under half for an unresolved V gene and the rest for unknown reasons. For this sample the table gives 140,000 to 150,000 clones, of which around 84% were detected only once. The ten most abundant clones make up approximately 2.7% of the sample. The sample comprised PBMCs. The receptors shown here come from a boy aged 2 to 10 in good health and CMV-seronegative.

The chain recombines TRBV7-9 with TRBJ2-5; 12 bases map to TRBD2. Per germline, CDR1 SEHNR and CDR2 FQNEAQ (reference sequence). The V gene end was trimmed by 1 base and the J gene end by 2 bases; junction bases not matched to a gene: 5. The CDR3 runs to 17 residues. The CDR3 here is CASSLVLAGGRQETQYF. CDR3 coding DNA: TGTGCCAGCAGCTTAGTCCTAGCGGGGGGGCGGCAAGAGACCCAGTACTTC.

This clone has just one count. This chain links TRBV6-1 with TRBJ2-5, with 7 nucleotides matching TRBD1. CDR1 is MNHNS and CDR2 is SASEGT in the germline V gene. CDR3 length equals 16 residues. V lost 0 bases and J lost 2; bases outside the gene matches: 6. In DNA, the CDR3 is TGTGCCAGCAGTGAAGCATGGGACAGTGCTCAAGAGACCCAGTACTTC. As protein: CASSEAWDSAQETQYF.

The rearrangement uses TRBV5-1 and TRBJ1-6, with D possibly matching TRBD1 (5 bases). In germline, CDR1 is SGHRS, CDR2 YFSETQ. This CDR3 is built from 16 residues. Trimming cost V 1 base and J 9 bases, with 17 bases left between them. The CDR3 DNA reads as TGCGCCAGCAGCTTGCAGGGAGGGATCTCGGGTTCACCCCTCCACTTT. Encoded protein: CASSLQGGISGSPLHF.

This clone was picked up a small number of times. The V call is TRBV5-6, the J call TRBJ2-7, with D possibly matching TRBD2 (5 bases). Germline V gene lookup returns CDR1 SGHDT and CDR2 YYEEEE. Trimming left V 2 bases short and J 3 bases short, with 15 bases between. CDR3 length: 15 residues. CDR3 in DNA: TGTGCCAGCAGCTTCATGTTGCGAGGGAACTACGAGCAGTACTTC. Translated, it gives CASSFMLRGNYEQYF.

In regard to this clone: Other DNA variants within this sample encode the same CDR3. Written as DNA, the CDR3 is TGTGCCAGCAGCTTGGTGGGGCTAGCGGAGGGCAATGAGCAGTTCTTC. It yields the protein CASSLVGLAEGNEQFF. The rearrangement uses TRBV5-6 and TRBJ2-1; TRBD2 matches 7 bases. The CDR3 is 16 residues long. From germline, CDR1 is SGHDT and CDR2 YYEEEE. Germline trimming cut 0 bases from V and 6 bases from J; bases unmatched to any gene: 9.

CDR3: CASSLTGRGDTEAFF. CDR3 coding DNA: TGTGCCAGCAGCTTGACAGGGCGCGGGGACACTGAAGCTTTCTTT. This chain uses TRBV7-3 with TRBJ1-1; 7 positions agree with TRBD1. V was pared by 3 bases and J by 3 bases, with 7 bases of the junction left unmatched. From germline, CDR1 is SGHTA and CDR2 FQGTGA. This CDR3 comprises 15 residues.

J is TRBJ2-7 and V is TRBV9, with D possibly matching TRBD2 (5 bases). Germline V gene lookup returns CDR1 SGDLS and CDR2 YYNGEE. The CDR3 is 14 residues long. The V gene lost 3 bases and the J gene lost 2 bases, with 12 bases spanning the gap. The CDR3 coding sequence is TGTGCCAGCAGCGGAATCCGGGGAACCTACGAGCAGTACTTC. The encoded protein is CASSGIRGTYEQYF.

This rearrangement joins TRBV9 to TRBJ1-1; D is possibly TRBD1 (6 bases). CDR1 and CDR2 from the germline V gene are SGDLS and YYNGEE. V gave up 3 bases and J gave up 4 bases, with 16 bases separating them. There are 15 residues in the CDR3. Here the CDR3 reads CASSAGGAGTTEAFF. The CDR3 coding sequence is TGTGCCAGCAGCGCGGGGGGGGCTGGAACCACTGAAGCTTTCTTT.

The chain links TRBV9 to TRBJ2-1; possibly TRBD2 for D (7 bases). The V end was cut by 0 bases, the J end by 3 bases, with 16 bases between. The V gene's germline CDR1 is SGDLS and CDR2 YYNGEE. This CDR3 has 17 amino acids. In DNA, the CDR3 is TGTGCCAGCAGCGTAGGGGGCGGGGGCTACAGCTACAATGAGCAGTTCTTC. Its translation is CASSVGGGGYSYNEQFF.

CDR3 amino acids: CATSRPGLAGLNTGELFF. The CDR3 DNA reads TGTGCCACCAGCAGACCGGGACTAGCGGGCCTCAACACCGGGGAGCTGTTTTTT. The chain is built from TRBV15 and TRBJ2-2; 12 nucleotides align to TRBD2. J lost 2 bases, V lost 2 bases, and 6 bases had no gene match. Per germline, CDR1 LNHNV and CDR2 YYDKDF (reference sequence). CDR3 size: 18 residues. The entire variable domain, with the rest obtained from reference TRBV15 and TRBJ2-2, is as follows: DAMVIQNPRYQVTQFGKPVTLSCSQTLNHNVMYWYQQKSSQAPKLLFHYYDKDFNNEADTPDNFQSRRPNTSFCFLDIRSPGLGDTAMYLCATSRPGLAGLNTGELFFGEGSRLTVL.

The chain couples TRBV9 to TRBJ2-1; possibly TRBD2 for D (5 bases). The CDR3 has 14 residues. Germline V CDR1 and CDR2: SGDLS, YYNGEE. V shed 7 bases and J shed 2 bases, with 13 bases lying between them. CDR3 nucleotides: TGTGCCAGCGGCGAGGGAGAGCCCTACAATGAGCAGTTCTTC. Amino acids: CASGEGEPYNEQFF.

This clone was observed once. The chain employs TRBV5-1 and TRBJ2-1; a weak D match, TRBD1 (6 bases). This CDR3 has 16 amino acids. V dropped 6 bases and J dropped 5 bases, with 21 bases sitting between them. Germline V gene sequence: CDR1 SGHRS, CDR2 YFSETQ. In DNA form, the CDR3 reads TGCGCCAGCAAAAGAGGGACACCGGTCAGCGACAATGAGCAGTTCTTC. Amino acid sequence: CASKRGTPVSDNEQFF.

This chain joins TRBV19 and TRBJ2-1, with 9 nucleotides matching TRBD2. Germline V gene sequence: CDR1 LNHDA, CDR2 SQIVND (reference sequence). The CDR3 is made up of 19 amino acids. V lost 3 bases, J lost 7 bases, and 19 bases stayed unmatched. CDR3 nucleotide sequence: TGTGCCAGTAGTATTACAATCCAGGCGGGAGGGCCTTCGCATAATGAGCAGTTCTTC. Translated: CASSITIQAGGPSHNEQFF.

V is TRBV6-5 and J is TRBJ1-2; possible D gene TRBD1, 6 bases. V was pared by 7 bases and J by 10 bases, with 19 bases between. Germline-derived CDR1 and CDR2 are MNHEY and SVGAGI. The length of the CDR3 is 13 residues. CDR3 amino acids: CASKGTPERDYTF. The CDR3 nucleotides read TGTGCCAGCAAGGGGACACCTGAGCGTGACTACACCTTC.